This is a list of T cell receptor beta chains from one sample in a study of blood T cell repertoires in COVID-19. Clones were sequenced by immunoSEQ multiplex PCR, and TCRdb holds only the in-frame ones, with some missing. The sample lists 95,000 to 100,000 clones, 84% occurring once. The sample consisted of peripheral blood. The receptors were gathered from a human donor in a cohort sampled during active COVID-19. Each CDR3 is given with its conserved first and last residue. The D gene is left open where the match is weak. Not all rows give a size; the values are once, few, many and, for expanded clones, a class.

V gene,D gene,clone size,J gene,CDR3 protein,CDR3 DNA
TRBV5-1,TRBD1,-,TRBJ2-3,CASSFSGTGGTDTQYF,TGCGCCAGCAGCTTCTCCGGGACAGGGGGCACAGATACGCAGTATTTT
TRBV2,TRBD1,few,TRBJ1-5,CASSPRTGAYQPQHF,TGTGCCAGCAGTCCGCGGACAGGGGCTTATCAGCCCCAGCATTTT
TRBV3-1/TRBV3-2,TRBD2,-,TRBJ2-3,CASSQGTSGRDTQYF,TGTGCCAGCAGCCAGGGGACTAGCGGGAGAGATACGCAGTATTTT
TRBV27,-,few,TRBJ2-1,CASSLNQQGYEQFF,TGTGCCAGCAGTTTAAACCAACAGGGTTATGAGCAGTTCTTC
TRBV19,TRBD2,-,TRBJ2-1,CASSFSGGTYNEQFF,TGTGCCAGTAGTTTTAGCGGGGGAACCTACAATGAGCAGTTCTTC
TRBV10-2,-,-,TRBJ2-7,CASSRNPGFEQYF,TGCGCCAGCAGCCGTAATCCAGGGTTCGAGCAGTACTTC
TRBV19,TRBD2,-,TRBJ2-1,CASRTSGSWARDEQFF,TGTGCCAGTAGGACTAGCGGGAGTTGGGCGCGGGATGAGCAGTTCTTC
TRBV10-3,-,-,TRBJ2-5,CAISGTTLETQYF,TGTGCCATCAGTGGGACAACCCTGGAGACCCAGTACTTC
TRBV11-3,-,-,TRBJ2-6,CASSSSGLSGANVLTF,TGTGCCAGCAGCTCATCTGGGCTCTCTGGGGCCAACGTCCTGACTTTC
TRBV9,TRBD1,-,TRBJ2-7,CASSPQTGSYEQYF,TGTGCCAGCAGCCCTCAGACAGGGAGCTACGAGCAGTACTTC
TRBV3-1/TRBV3-2,-,-,TRBJ1-4,CASSQASTFGNEKLFF,TGTGCCAGCAGCCAAGCCTCGACATTCGGTAATGAAAAACTGTTTTTT
TRBV19,-,-,TRBJ2-2,CASTNSPGNTGELFF,TGTGCCAGTACTAACTCCCCGGGGAACACCGGGGAGCTGTTTTTT
TRBV28,TRBD2,-,TRBJ2-7,CASSSPAGTSGVEQYF,TGTGCCAGCAGTTCACCGGCCGGGACTAGCGGGGTCGAGCAGTACTTC
TRBV5-1,-,-,TRBJ2-1,CASNGRVSSYNEQFF,TGCGCCAGCAACGGCAGGGTCAGCTCCTACAATGAGCAGTTCTTC
TRBV18,TRBD2,once,TRBJ2-7,CASSPGLAGSYEQYF,TGTGCCAGCTCACCAGGACTAGCGGGCTCCTACGAGCAGTACTTC